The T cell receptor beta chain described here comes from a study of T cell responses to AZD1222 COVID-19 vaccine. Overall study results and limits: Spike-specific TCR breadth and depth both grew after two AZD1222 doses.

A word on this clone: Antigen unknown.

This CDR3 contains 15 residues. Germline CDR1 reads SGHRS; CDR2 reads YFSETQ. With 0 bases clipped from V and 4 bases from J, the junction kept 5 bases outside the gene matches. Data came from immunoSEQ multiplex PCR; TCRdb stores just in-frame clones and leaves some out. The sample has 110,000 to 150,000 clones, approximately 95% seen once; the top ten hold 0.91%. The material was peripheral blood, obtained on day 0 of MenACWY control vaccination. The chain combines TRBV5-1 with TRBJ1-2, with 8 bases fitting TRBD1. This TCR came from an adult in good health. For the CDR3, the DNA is TGCGCCAGCAGCTTGGGCACAGGGGGAAGCTATGGCTACACCTTC. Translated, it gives CASSLGTGGSYGYTF.